This TCR beta chain was identified in a study of identical twins. Germline V gene sequence: CDR1 MNHEY, CDR2 SVGAGI. This CDR3 comprises 11 residues. The germline V and J ends were trimmed by 7 bases and 6 bases, with 8 bases remaining between them. TCRdb passed the 5' RACE reads through MiXCR, listing each CDR3 protein once. The sample holds about 530,000 distinct CDR3 sequences, 15% seen once. This clonotype appeared a single time. The sample also formed part of further work on yellow fever vaccine responses in identical twins.

The material sequenced was CD4+ T cells sorted from blood. The genes are TRBV6-5 and TRBJ2-3; D uncertain. The TCR sequence derives from a woman between 18 and 30 years old in good health. CDR3 loop: CASKTRDTQYF. DNA of the CDR3: TGTGCCAGCAAAACGAGGGATACGCAGTATTTT.